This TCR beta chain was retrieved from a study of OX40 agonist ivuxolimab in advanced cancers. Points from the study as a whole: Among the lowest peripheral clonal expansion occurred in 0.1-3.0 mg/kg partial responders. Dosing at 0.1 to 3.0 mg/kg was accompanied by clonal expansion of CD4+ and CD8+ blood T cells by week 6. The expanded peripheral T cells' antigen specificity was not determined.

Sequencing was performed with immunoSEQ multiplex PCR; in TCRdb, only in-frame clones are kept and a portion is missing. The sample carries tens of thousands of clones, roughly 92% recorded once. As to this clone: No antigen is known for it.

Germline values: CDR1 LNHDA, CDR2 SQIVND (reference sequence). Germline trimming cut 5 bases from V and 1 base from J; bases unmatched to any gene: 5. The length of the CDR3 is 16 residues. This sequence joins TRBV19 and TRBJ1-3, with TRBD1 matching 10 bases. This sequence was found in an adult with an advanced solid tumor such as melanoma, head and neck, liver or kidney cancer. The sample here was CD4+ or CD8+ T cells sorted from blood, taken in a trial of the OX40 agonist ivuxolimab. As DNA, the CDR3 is TGTGCCAGTAGTGGACAGGGGGAGTCGTCTGGAAACACCATATATTTT. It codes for CASSGQGESSGNTIYF.